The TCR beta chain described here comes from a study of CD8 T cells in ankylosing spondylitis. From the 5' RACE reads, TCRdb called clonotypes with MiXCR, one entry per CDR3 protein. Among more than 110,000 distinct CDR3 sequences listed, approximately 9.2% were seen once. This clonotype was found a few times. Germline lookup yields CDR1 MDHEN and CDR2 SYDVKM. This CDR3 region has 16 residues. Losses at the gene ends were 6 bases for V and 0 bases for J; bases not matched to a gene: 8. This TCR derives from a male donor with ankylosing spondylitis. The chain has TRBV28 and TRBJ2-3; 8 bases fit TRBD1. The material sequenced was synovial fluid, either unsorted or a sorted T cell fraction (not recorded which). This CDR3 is CASSGAGGQSTDTQYF. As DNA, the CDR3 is TGTGCCAGCAGCGGCGCAGGGGGCCAAAGCACAGATACGCAGTATTTT.